The 15 T cell receptor beta chains below all came from one sample that was sequenced in a study of blood T cell repertoires in COVID-19 (dated by TCRdb to 2020 to 2022). Libraries were constructed by the immunoSEQ multiplex PCR assay. TCRdb carries this immuneACCESS record with in-frame sequences only. Its versions omit some clonotypes, under half of them owing to an unresolved V gene in the studies checked, with the rest unexplained. This sample is represented by about 200,000 clones; 88% of them were singletons. In total, the top ten clones hold about 6.3% of the sample. Sequenced sample: peripheral blood. The source is a man in his forties or fifties with active or convalescent COVID-19.

This chain connects TRBV19 to TRBJ1-6, with D perhaps TRBD1 (6 bases). The CDR3 has 14 amino acids. Germline V lookup: CDR1 LNHDA, CDR2 SQIVND (reference sequence). V lost 7 bases to trimming and J lost 10 bases, with 17 bases between them. CDR3 sequence reads: CASTKQGEGSPLHF. The CDR3, as DNA: TGTGCCAGTACTAAACAGGGTGAAGGATCACCCCTCCACTTT.

The chain recombines TRBV12-3 or TRBV12-4 with TRBJ1-2; no reliable D call. V was clipped by 6 bases and J by 4 bases, with 12 bases between them. The CDR3 is 13 amino acids. Written as DNA, the CDR3 is TGTGCCAGCAGCGCGGCGGGGATCTATGGCTACACCTTC. This translates into CASSAAGIYGYTF.

The rearrangement uses TRBV18 and TRBJ1-5; 7 nucleotides align to TRBD1. CDR3 length: 13 residues. J was trimmed by 10 bases and V by 4 bases; bases with no gene match: 7. The germline V gene encodes CDR1 KGHSH and CDR2 LQKENI. The CDR3 nucleotides read TGTGCCAGCTCACGCCGGGACAGCGACCCCCAGCATTTT. This gives the protein CASSRRDSDPQHF. Full variable domain (rest looked up from reference TRBV18 and TRBJ1-5): NAGVMQNPRHLVRRRGQEARLRCSPMKGHSHVYWYRQLPEEGLKFMVYLQKENIIDESGMPKERFSAEFPKEGPSILRIQQVVRGDSAAYFCASSRRDSDPQHFGDGTRLSIL.

The genes are TRBV29-1 and TRBJ2-7; TRBD2 matches 7 bases. The length of the CDR3 is 14 residues. Germline CDR1 and CDR2: SQVTM and ANQGSEA. V gave up 5 bases and J gave up 4 bases; unmatched junction bases: 11. CDR3 in DNA: TGCAGCGTTCTGACTAGCAGGCGGGGGTACGAGCAGTACTTC. Translating gives CSVLTSRRGYEQYF.

This chain joins TRBV7-2 and TRBJ2-1; D ambiguous. Trimming cost V 5 bases and J 6 bases, with 11 bases left between them. Germline V gives CDR1 SGHTA, CDR2 FQGNSA. This CDR3 is built from 13 residues. CDR3 in DNA: TGTGCCAGCAGCCTAATTCTTACCAATGAGCAGTTCTTC. Translating it yields CASSLILTNEQFF.

This clone was detected a few times. The genes are TRBV6-5 and TRBJ1-5; D remains ambiguous. Germline CDR1 MNHEY, CDR2 SVGAGI. This CDR3 is 15 amino acids long. The ends were cut back, 5 bases at V and 5 bases at J, with 16 bases in the middle. Written as DNA, the CDR3 is TGTGCCAGCAGTCCCCGCTGGGAGGAGGATCAGCCCCAGCATTTT. It is translated as CASSPRWEEDQPQHF.

About this clone: An end of the junction does not agree with germline; a read error may underlie this. The chain has TRBV28 and TRBJ1-2; 8 nucleotides agree with TRBD1. This CDR3 spans 12 amino acids. Germline V CDR1 and CDR2: MDHEN, SYDVKM. CDR3 coding DNA: TGTGCCAGCAGGCAGGGACAGGAGCTACCACTTTTC. This translates into CASRQGQELPLF.

The chain joins TRBV9 to TRBJ1-4, with D uncertain. Germline V gene lookup returns CDR1 SGDLS and CDR2 YYNGEE. The CDR3 runs to 17 residues. The V and J ends lost 3 bases and 0 bases respectively, with 15 bases between them. The DNA for the CDR3 is TGTGCCAGCAGCGAGGGAGTGGGTGTAACAACTAATGAAAAACTGTTTTTT. Its protein product is CASSEGVGVTTNEKLFF.

The rearrangement links TRBV5-8 to TRBJ2-3; tentatively, D is TRBD1 (5 bases). Germline CDR1 is SGHTS and CDR2 is YDEGEE. V was clipped by 3 bases and J by 2 bases, with 13 bases between them. The CDR3 contains 15 residues. The CDR3 sequence: CASSWGGVITDTQYF. The CDR3 bases are TGTGCCAGCAGCTGGGGCGGCGTGATCACAGATACGCAGTATTTT. The full variable domain, in which reference TRBV5-8 and TRBJ2-3 provide the parts outside the CDR3, is EAGVTQSPTHLIKTRGQQATLRCSPISGHTSVYWYQQALGLGLQFLLWYDEGEERNRGNFPPRFSGRQFPNYSSELNVNALELEDSALYLCASSWGGVITDTQYFGPGTRLTVL.

This clone was recorded once. The V and J genes are TRBV11-2 and TRBJ2-2; possibly TRBD1 for D (6 bases). This CDR3 has 14 amino acids. V lost 4 bases and J 6 bases, leaving 12 bases between the germline ends. Germline V lookup: CDR1 SGHAT, CDR2 FQNNGV. The CDR3 spells CASSYLQGSGELFF. CDR3 coding DNA: TGTGCCAGCAGCTACCTTCAGGGGTCCGGGGAGCTGTTTTTT.

This rearrangement joins TRBV5-1 to TRBJ2-4; 9 bases fit TRBD2. The CDR3 extends over 16 amino acids. Germline CDR1 reads SGHRS; CDR2 reads YFSETQ. With V trimmed by 0 bases and J by 5 bases, 6 bases remained unmatched. The CDR3 nucleotides are TGCGCCAGCAGCTTGGCGGCCGGCGGGGGGGAAAACATTCAGTACTTC. The encoded protein is CASSLAAGGGENIQYF.

This sequence joins TRBV19 and TRBJ1-2; D perhaps matches TRBD1 (5 bases). CDR3 length: 12 amino acids. Germline V gives CDR1 LNHDA, CDR2 SQIVND (reference sequence). Trimming took off 5 bases at V and 4 bases at J, with 8 bases between the two ends. For the CDR3, the DNA is TGTGCCAGTAGTCCAGGGATCTATGGCTACACCTTC. Encoded protein: CASSPGIYGYTF.

The chain has TRBV12-3 or TRBV12-4 and TRBJ1-5; D perhaps matches TRBD1 (5 bases). The CDR3 is 13 residues long. Trimming cost V 6 bases and J 5 bases, with 11 bases left between them. CDR3 nucleotide sequence: TGTGCCAGCAGCCTGACAGCCGATCAGCCCCAGCATTTT. Protein sequence: CASSLTADQPQHF.

The V gene is TRBV3-1 (or the pseudogene TRBV3-2), the J gene TRBJ2-7; 7 bases fit TRBD1. V was clipped by 4 bases and J by 3 bases; unmatched bases: 18. Germline V gene data show CDR1 as LGHDT and CDR2 as YNNKEL (reference sequence). The length of the CDR3 is 18 residues. The CDR3 spells CASSLRTGSFTYGYEQYF. The DNA for the CDR3 is TGTGCCAGCAGCCTCAGGACAGGCTCCTTTACATACGGCTACGAGCAGTACTTC.

This chain links TRBV6-6 with TRBJ2-1; tentatively, D is TRBD2 (7 bases). Germline values: CDR1 MNHNY, CDR2 SVGAGI (reference sequence). CDR3 length: 15 residues. The V end lost 5 bases, the J end lost 2 bases, and 13 bases lay between the germline ends. CDR3 residues: CASSRSGGPYNEQFF. CDR3 coding DNA: TGTGCCAGCAGTCGGTCGGGGGGCCCCTACAATGAGCAGTTCTTC.